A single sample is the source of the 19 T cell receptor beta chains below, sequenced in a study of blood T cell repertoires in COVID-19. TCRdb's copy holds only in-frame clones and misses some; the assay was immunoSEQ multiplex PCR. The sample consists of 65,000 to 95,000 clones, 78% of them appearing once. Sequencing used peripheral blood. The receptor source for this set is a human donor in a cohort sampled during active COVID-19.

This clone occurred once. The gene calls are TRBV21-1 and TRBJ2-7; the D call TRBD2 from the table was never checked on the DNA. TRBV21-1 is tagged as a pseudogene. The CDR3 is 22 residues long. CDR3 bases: TGTGCCAGCAGCAACGGGCTCAGCGGGACTAGCGGGAGCCGAGATCAACAAGGCGAGCAGTACGTC. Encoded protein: CASSNGLSGTSGSRDQQGEQYV.

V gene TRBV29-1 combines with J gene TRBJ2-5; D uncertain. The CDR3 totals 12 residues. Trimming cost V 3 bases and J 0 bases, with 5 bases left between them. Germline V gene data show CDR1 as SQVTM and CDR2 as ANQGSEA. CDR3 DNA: TGCAGCGTTGAGACAAACCAAGAGACCCAGTACTTC. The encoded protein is CSVETNQETQYF.

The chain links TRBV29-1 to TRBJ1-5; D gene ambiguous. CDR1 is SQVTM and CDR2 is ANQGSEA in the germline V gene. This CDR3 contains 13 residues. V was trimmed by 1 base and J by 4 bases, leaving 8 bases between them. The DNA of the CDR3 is TGCAGCGTTGAAGTCTCGGTTAATCAGCCCCAGCATTTT. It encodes CSVEVSVNQPQHF.

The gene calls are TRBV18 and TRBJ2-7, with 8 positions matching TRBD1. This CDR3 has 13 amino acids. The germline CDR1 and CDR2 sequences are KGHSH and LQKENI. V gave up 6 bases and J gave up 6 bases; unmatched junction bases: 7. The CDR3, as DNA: TGTGCCAGCTCGACAGGGGCTATGGGCGAGCAGTACTTC. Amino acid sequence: CASSTGAMGEQYF.

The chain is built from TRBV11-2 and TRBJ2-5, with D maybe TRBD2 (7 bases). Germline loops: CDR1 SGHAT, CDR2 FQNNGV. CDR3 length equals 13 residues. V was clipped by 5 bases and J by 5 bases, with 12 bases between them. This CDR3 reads CASSLRGGETQYF. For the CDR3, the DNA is TGTGCCAGCAGCCTAAGGGGGGGGGAGACCCAGTACTTC.

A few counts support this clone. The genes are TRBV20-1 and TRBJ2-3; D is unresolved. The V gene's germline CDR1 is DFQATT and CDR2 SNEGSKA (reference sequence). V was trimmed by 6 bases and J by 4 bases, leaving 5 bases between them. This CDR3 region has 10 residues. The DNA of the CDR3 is TGCAGTGCCGTCTCAGATACGCAGTATTTT. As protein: CSAVSDTQYF.

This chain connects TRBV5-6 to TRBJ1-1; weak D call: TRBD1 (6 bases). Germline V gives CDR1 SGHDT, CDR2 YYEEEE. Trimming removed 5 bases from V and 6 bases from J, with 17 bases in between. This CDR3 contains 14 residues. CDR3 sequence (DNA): TGTGCCAGCAGGACGACAGGTGGTGGACCTGAAGCTTTCTTT. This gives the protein CASRTTGGGPEAFF.

The CDR3 is CATSDLDRAGELFF. The CDR3 bases are TGTGCCACCAGTGATCTTGACAGAGCCGGGGAGCTGTTTTTT. The chain employs TRBV24-1 and TRBJ2-2, with D possibly being TRBD1 (5 bases). V was trimmed by 3 bases and J by 6 bases, leaving 10 bases between them. The CDR3 has 14 residues. CDR1 KGHDR and CDR2 SFDVKD come from the germline V gene.

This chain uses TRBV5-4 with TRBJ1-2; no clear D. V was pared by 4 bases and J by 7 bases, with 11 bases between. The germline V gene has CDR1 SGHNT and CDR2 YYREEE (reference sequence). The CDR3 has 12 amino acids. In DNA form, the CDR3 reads TGTGCCAGCAGCCCAGGCCCGTTTGGCTACACCTTC. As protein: CASSPGPFGYTF.

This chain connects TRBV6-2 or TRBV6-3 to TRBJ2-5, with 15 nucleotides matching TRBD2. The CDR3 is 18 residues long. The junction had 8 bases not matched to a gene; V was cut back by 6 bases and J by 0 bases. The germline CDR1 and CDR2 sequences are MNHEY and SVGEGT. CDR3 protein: CASSRYGLAGGNQETQYF. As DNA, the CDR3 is TGTGCCAGCAGCCGATACGGACTAGCGGGAGGGAACCAAGAGACCCAGTACTTC.

The CDR3 DNA reads TGTGCCACCAGCAGTAACCGGGACAGGGTACGGAATTCACCCCTCCACTTT. Amino acid sequence: CATSSNRDRVRNSPLHF. The chain has TRBV15 and TRBJ1-6; 9 bases line up with TRBD1. The CDR3 loop spans 17 amino acids. CDR1 and CDR2 (germline): LNHNV, YYDKDF (reference sequence). Germline trimming cut 3 bases from V and 7 bases from J; bases unmatched to any gene: 10.

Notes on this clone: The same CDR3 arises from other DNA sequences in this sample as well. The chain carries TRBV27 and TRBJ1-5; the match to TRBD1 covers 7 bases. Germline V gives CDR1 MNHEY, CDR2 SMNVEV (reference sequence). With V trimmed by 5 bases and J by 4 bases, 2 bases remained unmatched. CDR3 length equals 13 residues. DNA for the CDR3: TGTGCCAGCAGTACGACAGGGAATCAGCCCCAGCATTTT. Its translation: CASSTTGNQPQHF.

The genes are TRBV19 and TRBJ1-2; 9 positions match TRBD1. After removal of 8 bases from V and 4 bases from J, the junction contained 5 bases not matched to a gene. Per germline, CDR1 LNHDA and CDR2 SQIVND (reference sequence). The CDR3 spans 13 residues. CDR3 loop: CASSQGAGYGYTF. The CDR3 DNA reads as TGTGCCAGTTCACAGGGGGCTGGCTATGGCTACACCTTC.

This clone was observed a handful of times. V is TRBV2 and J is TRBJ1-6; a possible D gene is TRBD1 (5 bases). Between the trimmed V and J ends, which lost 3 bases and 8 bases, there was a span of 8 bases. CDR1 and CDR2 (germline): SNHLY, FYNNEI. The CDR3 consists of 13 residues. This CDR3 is CASSEGGDSPLHF. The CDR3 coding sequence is TGTGCCAGCAGTGAGGGGGGTGATTCACCCCTCCACTTT.

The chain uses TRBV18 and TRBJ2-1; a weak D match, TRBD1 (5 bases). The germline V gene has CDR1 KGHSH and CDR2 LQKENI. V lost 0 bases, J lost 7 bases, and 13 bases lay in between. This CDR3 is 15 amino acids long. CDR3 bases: TGTGCCAGCTCACCACCGGGGCCAGCGAGGAATGAGCAGTTCTTC. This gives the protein CASSPPGPARNEQFF.

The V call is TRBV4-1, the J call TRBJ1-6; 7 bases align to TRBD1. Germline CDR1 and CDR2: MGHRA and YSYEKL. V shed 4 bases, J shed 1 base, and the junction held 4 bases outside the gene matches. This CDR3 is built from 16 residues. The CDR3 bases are TGCGCCAGCAGCCCAGTACAGGGGTCCTATAATTCACCCCTCCACTTT. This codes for CASSPVQGSYNSPLHF.

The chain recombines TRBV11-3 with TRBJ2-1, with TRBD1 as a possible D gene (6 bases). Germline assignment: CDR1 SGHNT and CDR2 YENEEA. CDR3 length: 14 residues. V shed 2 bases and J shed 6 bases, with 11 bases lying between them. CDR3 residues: CASSLFSRGNEQFF. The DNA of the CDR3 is TGTGCCAGCAGCTTATTTAGCAGGGGCAATGAGCAGTTCTTC.

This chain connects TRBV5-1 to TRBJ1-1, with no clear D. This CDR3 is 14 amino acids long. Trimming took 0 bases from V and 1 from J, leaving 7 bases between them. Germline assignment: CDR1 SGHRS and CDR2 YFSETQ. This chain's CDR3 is CASSLGGPNTEAFF. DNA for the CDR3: TGCGCCAGCAGCTTGGGAGGTCCGAACACTGAAGCTTTCTTT.

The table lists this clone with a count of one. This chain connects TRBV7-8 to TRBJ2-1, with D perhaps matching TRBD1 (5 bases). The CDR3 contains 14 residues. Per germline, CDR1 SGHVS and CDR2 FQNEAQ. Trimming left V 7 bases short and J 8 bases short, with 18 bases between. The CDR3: CASTQRAGIYEQFF. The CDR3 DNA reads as TGTGCCAGCACCCAACGGGCAGGGATCTATGAGCAGTTCTTC. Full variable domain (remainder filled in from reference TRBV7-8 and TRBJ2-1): GAGVSQSPRYKVAKRGQDVALRCDPISGHVSLFWYQQALGQGPEFLTYFQNEAQLDKSGLPSDRFFAERPEGSVSTLKIQRTQQEDSAVYLCASTQRAGIYEQFFGPGTRLTVL.